This record looks at one TCR beta chain sequence and its context. The record originates from a study of siplizumab effects on memory and regulatory T cells. Here immunoSEQ multiplex PCR was the method, and the copy in TCRdb shows in-frame clones only, minus some. The sample lists 80,000 to 130,000 clones; under 95% were seen once. V lost 3 bases and J lost 2; bases outside the gene matches: 5. The CDR3 runs 16 residues. Per germline, CDR1 SGHRS and CDR2 YFSETQ. The chain is built from TRBV5-1 and TRBJ1-3, with 10 bases matching TRBD1. The receptor comes from a human donor in good health. The material sequenced was Tregs sorted from blood. The CDR3 nucleotides read TGCGCCAGCAGCTGGGGGACAGGGGAGGCTGGAAACACCATATATTTT. As protein: CASSWGTGEAGNTIYF.